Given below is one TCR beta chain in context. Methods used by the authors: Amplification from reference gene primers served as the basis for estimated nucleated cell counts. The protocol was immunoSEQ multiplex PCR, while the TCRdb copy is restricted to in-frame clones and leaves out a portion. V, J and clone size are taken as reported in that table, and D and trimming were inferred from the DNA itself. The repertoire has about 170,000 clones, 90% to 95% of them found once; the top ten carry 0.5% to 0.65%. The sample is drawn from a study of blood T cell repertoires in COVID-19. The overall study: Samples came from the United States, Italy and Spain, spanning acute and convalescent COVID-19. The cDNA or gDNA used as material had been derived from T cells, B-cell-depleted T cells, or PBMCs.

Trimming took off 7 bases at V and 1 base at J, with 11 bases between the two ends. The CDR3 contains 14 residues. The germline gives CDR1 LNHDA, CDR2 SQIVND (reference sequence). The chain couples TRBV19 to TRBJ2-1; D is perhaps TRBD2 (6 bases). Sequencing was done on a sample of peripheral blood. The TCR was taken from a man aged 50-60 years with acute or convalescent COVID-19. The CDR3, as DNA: TGTGCCAGTACCAGGGACTTATCCTACAATGAGCAGTTCTTC. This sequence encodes CASTRDLSYNEQFF.